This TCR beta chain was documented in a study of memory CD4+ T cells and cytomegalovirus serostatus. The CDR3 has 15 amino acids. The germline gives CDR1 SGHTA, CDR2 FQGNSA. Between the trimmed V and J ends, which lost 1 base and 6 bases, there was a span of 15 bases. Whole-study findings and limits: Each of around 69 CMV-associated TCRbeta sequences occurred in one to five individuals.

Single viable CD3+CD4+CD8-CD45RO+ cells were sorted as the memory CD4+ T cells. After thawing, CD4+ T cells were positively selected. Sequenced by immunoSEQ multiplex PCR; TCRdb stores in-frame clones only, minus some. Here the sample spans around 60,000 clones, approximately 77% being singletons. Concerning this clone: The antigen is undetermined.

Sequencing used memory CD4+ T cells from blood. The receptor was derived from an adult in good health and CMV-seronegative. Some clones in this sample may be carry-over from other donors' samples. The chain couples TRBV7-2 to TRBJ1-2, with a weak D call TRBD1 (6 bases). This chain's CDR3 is CASSLEWQGSNGYTF. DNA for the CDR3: TGTGCCAGCAGCTTAGAGTGGCAGGGGTCGAATGGCTACACCTTC.